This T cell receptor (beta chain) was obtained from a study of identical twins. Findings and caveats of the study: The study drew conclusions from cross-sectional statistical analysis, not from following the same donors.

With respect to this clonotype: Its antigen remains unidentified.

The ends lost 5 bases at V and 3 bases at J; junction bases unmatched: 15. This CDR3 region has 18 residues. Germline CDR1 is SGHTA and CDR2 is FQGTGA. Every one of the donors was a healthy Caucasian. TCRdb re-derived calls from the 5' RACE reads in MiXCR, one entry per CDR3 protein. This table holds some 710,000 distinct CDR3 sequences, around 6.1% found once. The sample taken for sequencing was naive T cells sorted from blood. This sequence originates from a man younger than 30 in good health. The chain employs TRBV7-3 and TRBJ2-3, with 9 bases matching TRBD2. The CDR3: CASSLHLSGSSATDTQYF. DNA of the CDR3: TGTGCCAGCAGCCTCCACCTTAGCGGGAGTAGTGCGACAGATACGCAGTATTTT. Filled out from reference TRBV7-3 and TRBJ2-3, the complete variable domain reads GAGVSQTPSNKVTEKGKYVELRCDPISGHTALYWYRQSLGQGPEFLIYFQGTGAADDSGLPNDRFFAVRPEGSVSTLKIQRTERGDSAVYLCASSLHLSGSSATDTQYFGPGTRLTVL.